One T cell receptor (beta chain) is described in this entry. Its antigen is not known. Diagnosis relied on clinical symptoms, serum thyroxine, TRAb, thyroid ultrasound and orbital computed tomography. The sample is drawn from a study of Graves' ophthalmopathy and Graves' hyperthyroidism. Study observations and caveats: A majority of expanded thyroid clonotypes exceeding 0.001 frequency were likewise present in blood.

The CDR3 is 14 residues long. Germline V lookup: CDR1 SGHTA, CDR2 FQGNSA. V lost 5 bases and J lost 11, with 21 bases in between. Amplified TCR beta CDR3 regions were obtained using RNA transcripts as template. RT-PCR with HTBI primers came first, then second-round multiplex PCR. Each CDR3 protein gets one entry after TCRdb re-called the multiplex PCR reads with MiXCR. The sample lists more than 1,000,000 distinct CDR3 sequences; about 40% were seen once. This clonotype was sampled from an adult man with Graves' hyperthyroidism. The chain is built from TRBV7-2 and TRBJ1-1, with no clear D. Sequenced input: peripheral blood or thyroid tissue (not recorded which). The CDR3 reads CASSNRRNRPVAFF. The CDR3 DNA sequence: TGTGCCAGCAGCAACCGCCGGAACAGACCCGTTGCTTTCTTT.